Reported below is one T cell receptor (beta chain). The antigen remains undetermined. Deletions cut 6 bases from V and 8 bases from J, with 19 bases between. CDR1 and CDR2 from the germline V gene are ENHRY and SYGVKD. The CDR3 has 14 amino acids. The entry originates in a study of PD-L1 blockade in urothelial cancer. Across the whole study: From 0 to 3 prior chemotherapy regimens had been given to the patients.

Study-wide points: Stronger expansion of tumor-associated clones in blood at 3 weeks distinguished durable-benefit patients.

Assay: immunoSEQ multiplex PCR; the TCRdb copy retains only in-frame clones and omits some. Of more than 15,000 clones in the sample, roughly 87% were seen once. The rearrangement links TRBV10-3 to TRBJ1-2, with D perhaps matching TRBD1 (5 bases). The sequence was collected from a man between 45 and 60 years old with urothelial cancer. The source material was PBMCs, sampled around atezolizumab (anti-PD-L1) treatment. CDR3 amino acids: CAIRGGTSIGGYTF. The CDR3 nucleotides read TGTGCCATCAGAGGAGGGACGTCCATTGGGGGCTACACCTTC.